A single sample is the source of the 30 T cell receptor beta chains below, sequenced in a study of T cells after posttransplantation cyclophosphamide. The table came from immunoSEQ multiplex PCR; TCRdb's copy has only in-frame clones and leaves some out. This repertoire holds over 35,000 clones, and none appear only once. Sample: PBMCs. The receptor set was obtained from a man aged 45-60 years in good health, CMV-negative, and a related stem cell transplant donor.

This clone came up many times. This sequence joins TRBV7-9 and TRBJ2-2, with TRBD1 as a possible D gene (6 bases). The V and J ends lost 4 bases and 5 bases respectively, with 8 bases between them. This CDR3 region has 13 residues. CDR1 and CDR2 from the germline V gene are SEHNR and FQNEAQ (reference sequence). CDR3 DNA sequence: TGTGCCAGCAGCTACGGGACAACCGGGGAGCTGTTTTTT. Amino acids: CASSYGTTGELFF.

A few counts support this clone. CDR3 nucleotides: TGTGCCAGCAGCTTGAACCCCCGGGAACTTAGCACAGATACGCAGTATTTT. This translates into CASSLNPRELSTDTQYF. The chain carries TRBV11-3 and TRBJ2-3, with D perhaps TRBD2 (5 bases). Deletions cut 3 bases from V and 0 bases from J, with 16 bases between. CDR1 is SGHNT and CDR2 is YENEEA in the germline V gene. The CDR3 has 17 amino acids.

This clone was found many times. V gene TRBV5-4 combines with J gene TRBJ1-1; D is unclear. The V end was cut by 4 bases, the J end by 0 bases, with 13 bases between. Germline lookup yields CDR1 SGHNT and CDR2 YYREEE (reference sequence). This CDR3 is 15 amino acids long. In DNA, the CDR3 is TGTGCCAGCAGCCCCCCGGGAGCCATGAACACTGAAGCTTTCTTT. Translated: CASSPPGAMNTEAFF.

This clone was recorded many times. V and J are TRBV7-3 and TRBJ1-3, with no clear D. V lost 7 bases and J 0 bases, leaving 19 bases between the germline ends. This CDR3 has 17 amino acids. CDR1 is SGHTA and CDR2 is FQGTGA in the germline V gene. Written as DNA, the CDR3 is TGTGCCAGCACTCGGCCGGTCAGGCGCCCCTCTGGAAACACCATATATTTT. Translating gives CASTRPVRRPSGNTIYF. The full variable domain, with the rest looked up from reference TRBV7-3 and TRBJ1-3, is GAGVSQTPSNKVTEKGKYVELRCDPISGHTALYWYRQSLGQGPEFLIYFQGTGAADDSGLPNDRFFAVRPEGSVSTLKIQRTERGDSAVYLCASTRPVRRPSGNTIYFGEGSWLTVV.

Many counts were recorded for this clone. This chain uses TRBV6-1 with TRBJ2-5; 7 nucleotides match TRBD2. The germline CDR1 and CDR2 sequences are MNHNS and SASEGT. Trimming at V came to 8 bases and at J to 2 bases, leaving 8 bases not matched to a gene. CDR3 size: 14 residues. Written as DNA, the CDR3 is TGTGCCAGCTGGACACCCGGGGGGCAAGAGACCCAGTACTTC. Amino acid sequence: CASWTPGGQETQYF.

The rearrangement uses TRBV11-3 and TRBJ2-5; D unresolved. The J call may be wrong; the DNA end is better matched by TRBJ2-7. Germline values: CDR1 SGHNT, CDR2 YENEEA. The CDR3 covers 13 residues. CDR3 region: CASSRDSAGEQYF. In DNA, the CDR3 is TGTGCCAGCAGCCGAGACTCCGCCGGCGAGCAGTACTTC.

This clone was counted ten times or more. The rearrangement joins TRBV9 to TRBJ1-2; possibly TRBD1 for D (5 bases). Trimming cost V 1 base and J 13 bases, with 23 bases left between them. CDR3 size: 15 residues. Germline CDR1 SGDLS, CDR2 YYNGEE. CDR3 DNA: TGTGCCAGCAGCGTATCTGGTTTGACCGGACAAAAGGGCACCTTC. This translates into CASSVSGLTGQKGTF.

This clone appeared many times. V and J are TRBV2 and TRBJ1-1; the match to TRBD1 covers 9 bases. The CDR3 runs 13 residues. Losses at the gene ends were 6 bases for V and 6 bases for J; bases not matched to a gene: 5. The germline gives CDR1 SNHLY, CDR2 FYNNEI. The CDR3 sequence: CASSGDRDPEAFF. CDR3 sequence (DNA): TGTGCCAGCAGCGGGGACAGGGATCCTGAAGCTTTCTTT.

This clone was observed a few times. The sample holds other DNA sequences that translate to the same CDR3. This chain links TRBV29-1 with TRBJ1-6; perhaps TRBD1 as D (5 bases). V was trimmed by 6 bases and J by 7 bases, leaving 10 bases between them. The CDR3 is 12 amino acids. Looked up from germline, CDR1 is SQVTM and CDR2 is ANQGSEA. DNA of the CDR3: TGCAGCGTCAGGGCAGGGAATTCACCCCTCCACTTT. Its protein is CSVRAGNSPLHF.

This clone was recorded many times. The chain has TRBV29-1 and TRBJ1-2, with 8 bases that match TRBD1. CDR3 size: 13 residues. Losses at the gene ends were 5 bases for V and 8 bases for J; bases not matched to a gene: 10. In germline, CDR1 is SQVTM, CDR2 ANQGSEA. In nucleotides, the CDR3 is TGCAGCGTTCCTCAGGGGGCTGGGATGGGCTACACCTTC. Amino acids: CSVPQGAGMGYTF.

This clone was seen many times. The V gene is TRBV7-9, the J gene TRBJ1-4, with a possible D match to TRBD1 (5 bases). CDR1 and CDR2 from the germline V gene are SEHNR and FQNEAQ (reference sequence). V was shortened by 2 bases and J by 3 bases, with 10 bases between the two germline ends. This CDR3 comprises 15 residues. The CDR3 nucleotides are TGTGCCAGCAGCTTAATAGGGGTATCTAATGAAAAACTGTTTTTT. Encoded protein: CASSLIGVSNEKLFF.

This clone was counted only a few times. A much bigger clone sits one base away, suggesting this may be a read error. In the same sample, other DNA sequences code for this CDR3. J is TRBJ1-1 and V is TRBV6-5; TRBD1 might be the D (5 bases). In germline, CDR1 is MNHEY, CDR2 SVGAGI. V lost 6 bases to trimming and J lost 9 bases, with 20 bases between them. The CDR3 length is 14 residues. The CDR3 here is CASRALDIPLKAFF. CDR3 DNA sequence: TGTGCCAGCAGAGCTCTGGACATCCCTCTTAAAGCTTTCTTT.

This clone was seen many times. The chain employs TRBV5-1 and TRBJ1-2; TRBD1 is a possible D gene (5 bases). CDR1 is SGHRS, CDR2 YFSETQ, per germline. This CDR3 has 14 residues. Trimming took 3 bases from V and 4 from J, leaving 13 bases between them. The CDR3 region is CASSSATAIYGYTF. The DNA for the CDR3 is TGCGCCAGCAGCTCTGCGACAGCTATCTATGGCTACACCTTC. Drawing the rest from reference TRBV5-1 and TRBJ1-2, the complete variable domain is KAGVTQTPRYLIKTRGQQVTLSCSPISGHRSVSWYQQTPGQGLQFLFEYFSETQRNKGNFPGRFSGRQFSNSRSEMNVSTLELGDSALYLCASSSATAIYGYTFGSGTRLTVV.

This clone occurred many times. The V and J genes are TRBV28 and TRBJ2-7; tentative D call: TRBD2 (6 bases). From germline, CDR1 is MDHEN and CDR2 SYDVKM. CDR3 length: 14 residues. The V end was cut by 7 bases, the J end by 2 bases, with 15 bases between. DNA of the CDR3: TGTGCCAGCAATTTCGGGAGTAAAACCTACGAGCAGTACTTC. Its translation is CASNFGSKTYEQYF.

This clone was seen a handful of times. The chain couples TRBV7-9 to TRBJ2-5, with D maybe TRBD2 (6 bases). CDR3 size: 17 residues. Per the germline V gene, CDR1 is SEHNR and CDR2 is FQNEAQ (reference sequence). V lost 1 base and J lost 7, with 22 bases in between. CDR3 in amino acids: CASSLVFRSGRRGTQYF. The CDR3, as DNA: TGTGCCAGCAGCTTAGTTTTCCGAAGCGGGCGAAGGGGGACCCAGTACTTC.

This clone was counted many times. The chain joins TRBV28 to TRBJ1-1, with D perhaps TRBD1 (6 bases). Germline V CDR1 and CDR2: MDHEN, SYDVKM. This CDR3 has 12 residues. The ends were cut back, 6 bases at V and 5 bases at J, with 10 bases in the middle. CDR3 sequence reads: CASRGAWTEAFF. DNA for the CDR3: TGTGCCAGCAGGGGGGCTTGGACTGAAGCTTTCTTT.

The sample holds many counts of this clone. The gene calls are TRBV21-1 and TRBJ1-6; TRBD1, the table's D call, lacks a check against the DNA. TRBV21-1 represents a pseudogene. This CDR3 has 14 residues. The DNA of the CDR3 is TGTGCCAGCACGCACCGGGACAGGGTGTCACCCCTCCACTTT. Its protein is CASTHRDRVSPLHF.

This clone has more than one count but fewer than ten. This CDR3 reads CASSVSTSGGADNEQFF. The CDR3, as DNA: TGTGCCAGCAGCGTATCGACTAGCGGGGGGGCTGACAATGAGCAGTTCTTC. V is TRBV9 and J is TRBJ2-1; 14 bases map to TRBD2. The J segment lost 5 bases and the V segment lost 1 base, leaving 5 bases of the junction unmatched. Germline CDR1 reads SGDLS; CDR2 reads YYNGEE. The CDR3 loop spans 17 amino acids.

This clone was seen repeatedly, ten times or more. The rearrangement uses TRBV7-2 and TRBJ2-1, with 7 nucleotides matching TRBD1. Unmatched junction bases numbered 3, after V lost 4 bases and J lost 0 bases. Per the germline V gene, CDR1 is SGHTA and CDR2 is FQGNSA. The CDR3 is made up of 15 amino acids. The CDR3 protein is CASSWTGSSYNEQFF. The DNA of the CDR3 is TGTGCCAGCAGCTGGACAGGAAGCTCCTACAATGAGCAGTTCTTC.

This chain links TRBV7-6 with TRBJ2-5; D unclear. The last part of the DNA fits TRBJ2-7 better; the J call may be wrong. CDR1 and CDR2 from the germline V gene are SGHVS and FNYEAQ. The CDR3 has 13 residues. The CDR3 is CASSLGARYEQYF. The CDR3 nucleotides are TGTGCCAGCAGCTTAGGGGCGAGATACGAGCAGTACTTC.

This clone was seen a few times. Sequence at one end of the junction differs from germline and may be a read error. The CDR3 nucleotides are TGTGCCAGCAGTGCAAACAGGGGGCGCGGGAGCTATAGCAATCAGGCCCAGCATTTT. Protein: CASSANRGRGSYSNQAQHF. The chain links TRBV6-1 to TRBJ1-5, with 9 bases matching TRBD1. The CDR3 extends over 19 amino acids. Germline assignment: CDR1 MNHNS and CDR2 SASEGT.

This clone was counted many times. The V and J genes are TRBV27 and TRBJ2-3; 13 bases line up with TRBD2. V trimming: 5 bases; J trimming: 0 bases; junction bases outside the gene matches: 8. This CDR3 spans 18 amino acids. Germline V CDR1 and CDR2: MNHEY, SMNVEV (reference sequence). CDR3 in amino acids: CASSRLAGGSTSTDTQYF. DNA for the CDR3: TGTGCCAGCAGTCGACTAGCGGGAGGTAGTACTAGCACAGATACGCAGTATTTT.

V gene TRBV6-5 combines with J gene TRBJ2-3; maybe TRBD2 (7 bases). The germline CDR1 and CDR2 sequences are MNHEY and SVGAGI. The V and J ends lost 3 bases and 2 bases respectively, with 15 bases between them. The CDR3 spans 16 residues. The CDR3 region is CASSYWGGRATDTQYF. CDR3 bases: TGTGCCAGCAGTTATTGGGGGGGCCGGGCCACAGATACGCAGTATTTT.

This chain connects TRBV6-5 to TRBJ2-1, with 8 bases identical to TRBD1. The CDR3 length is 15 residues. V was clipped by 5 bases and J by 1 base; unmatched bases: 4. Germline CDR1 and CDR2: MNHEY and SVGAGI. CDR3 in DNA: TGTGCCAGCAGTGGGACAGGTGCGTCCTACAATGAGCAGTTCTTC. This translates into CASSGTGASYNEQFF.

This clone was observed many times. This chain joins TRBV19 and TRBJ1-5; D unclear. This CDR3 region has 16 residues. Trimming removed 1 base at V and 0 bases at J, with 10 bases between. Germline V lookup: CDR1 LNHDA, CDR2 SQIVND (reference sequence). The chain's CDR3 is CASSIVGDYSNQPQHF. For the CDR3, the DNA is TGTGCCAGTAGTATAGTTGGAGACTATAGCAATCAGCCCCAGCATTTT.

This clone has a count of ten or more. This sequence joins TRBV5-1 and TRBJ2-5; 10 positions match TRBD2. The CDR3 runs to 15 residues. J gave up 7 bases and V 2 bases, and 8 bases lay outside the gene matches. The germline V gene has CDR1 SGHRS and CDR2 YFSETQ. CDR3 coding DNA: TGCGCCAGCAGCTTTCTAAGCGGGAGGGAAGGGACCCAGTACTTC. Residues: CASSFLSGREGTQYF. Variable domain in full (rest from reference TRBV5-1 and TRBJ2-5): KAGVTQTPRYLIKTRGQQVTLSCSPISGHRSVSWYQQTPGQGLQFLFEYFSETQRNKGNFPGRFSGRQFSNSRSEMNVSTLELGDSALYLCASSFLSGREGTQYFGPGTRLLVL.

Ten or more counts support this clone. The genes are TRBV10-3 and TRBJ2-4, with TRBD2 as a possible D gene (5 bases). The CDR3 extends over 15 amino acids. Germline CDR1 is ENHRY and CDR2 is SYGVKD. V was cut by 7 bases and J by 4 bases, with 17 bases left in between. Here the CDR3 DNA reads TGTGCCATCATTCCGACTGAGGGAGCGAAAAACATTCAGTACTTC. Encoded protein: CAIIPTEGAKNIQYF.

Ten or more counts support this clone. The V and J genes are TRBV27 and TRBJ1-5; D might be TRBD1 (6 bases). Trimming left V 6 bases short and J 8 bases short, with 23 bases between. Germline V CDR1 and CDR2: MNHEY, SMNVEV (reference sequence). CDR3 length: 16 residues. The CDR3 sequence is CASRKITGTQKEPQHF. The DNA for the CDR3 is TGTGCCAGCAGGAAAATAACCGGGACACAAAAGGAGCCCCAGCATTTT.

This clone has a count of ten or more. Written as DNA, the CDR3 is TGCGCCAGCAGCTTGCGGGCAGGGGGTGATGGCTACACCTTC. Translating it yields CASSLRAGGDGYTF. V usage is TRBV5-1 and J usage is TRBJ1-2; 7 nucleotides agree with TRBD1. Germline assignment: CDR1 SGHRS and CDR2 YFSETQ. The CDR3 covers 14 residues. Germline trimming cut 1 base from V and 6 bases from J; bases unmatched to any gene: 6.

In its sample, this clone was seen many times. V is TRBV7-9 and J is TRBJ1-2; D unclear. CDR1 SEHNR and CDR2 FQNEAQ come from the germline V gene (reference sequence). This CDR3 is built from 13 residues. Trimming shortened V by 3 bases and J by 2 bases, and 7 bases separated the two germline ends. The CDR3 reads CASSLATNYGYTF. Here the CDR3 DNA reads TGTGCCAGCAGCTTGGCGACAAACTATGGCTACACCTTC. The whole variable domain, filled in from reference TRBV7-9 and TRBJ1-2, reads DTGVSQNPRHKITKRGQNVTFRCDPISEHNRLYWYRQTLGQGPEFLTYFQNEAQLEKSRLLSDRFSAERPKGSFSTLEIQRTEQGDSAMYLCASSLATNYGYTFGSGTRLTVV.